The 27 T cell receptor beta chains presented below share a single source sample, sequenced in a study of immune cell composition in non-small cell lung cancer. The repertoire was sequenced with immunoSEQ multiplex PCR; TCRdb's copy has only in-frame clones and lacks some. The sample holds some 13,000 clones, more than 65% seen once. The sample taken for sequencing was lung tumor tissue. These receptors all stem from a human donor with non-small cell lung cancer.

This clone was recorded once. The V call is TRBV29-1, the J call TRBJ2-1; no clear D. Germline-derived CDR1 and CDR2 are SQVTM and ANQGSEA. Trimming shortened V by 6 bases and J by 4 bases, and 10 bases separated the two germline ends. This CDR3 is built from 12 residues. This CDR3 is CSVRVLYNEQFF. The CDR3 nucleotides are TGCAGCGTCCGGGTCCTATACAATGAGCAGTTCTTC.

This clone was seen a few times. The chain couples TRBV7-2 to TRBJ1-2; 11 positions match TRBD1. This CDR3 spans 15 amino acids. CDR1 is SGHTA and CDR2 is FQGNSA in the germline V gene. V shed 5 bases, J shed 4 bases, and the junction held 6 bases outside the gene matches. The CDR3 reads CASSVPGQGVYGYTF. The DNA of the CDR3 is TGTGCCAGCAGCGTGCCGGGACAGGGGGTCTATGGCTACACCTTC. Full variable domain (remainder filled in from reference TRBV7-2 and TRBJ1-2): GAGVSQSPSNKVTEKGKDVELRCDPISGHTALYWYRQSLGQGLEFLIYFQGNSAPDKSGLPSDRFSAERTGGSVSTLTIQRTQQEDSAVYLCASSVPGQGVYGYTFGSGTRLTVV.

The V gene is TRBV5-4, the J gene TRBJ2-3, with 7 bases identical to TRBD2. The CDR3 runs 13 residues. With 2 bases clipped from V and 4 bases from J, the junction kept 1 base outside the gene matches. The germline V gene has CDR1 SGHNT and CDR2 YYREEE (reference sequence). CDR3 bases: TGTGCCAGCAGCTTAGGGAGGGCAGATACGCAGTATTTT. Its translation is CASSLGRADTQYF.

This clone was seen a handful of times. The rearrangement links TRBV7-6 to TRBJ2-3; perhaps TRBD2 as D (6 bases). Germline lookup yields CDR1 SGHVS and CDR2 FNYEAQ. V dropped 5 bases and J dropped 8 bases, with 17 bases sitting between them. This CDR3 has 14 amino acids. CDR3 in amino acids: CASSIDPTGGTQYF. The CDR3 nucleotides are TGTGCCAGCAGCATAGACCCTACCGGGGGTACGCAGTATTTT.

This clone showed up just a few times. The V gene is TRBV27, the J gene TRBJ1-2, with TRBD1 matching over 8 bases. Germline lookup yields CDR1 MNHEY and CDR2 SMNVEV (reference sequence). The junction had 7 bases not matched to a gene; V was cut back by 6 bases and J by 7 bases. The CDR3 sequence is 13 residues long. CDR3 loop: CASRSRGQSGYTF. CDR3 DNA: TGTGCCAGCAGGAGCAGGGGGCAGAGTGGCTACACCTTC.

This rearrangement joins TRBV7-6 to TRBJ2-5; 11 positions agree with TRBD2. This CDR3 comprises 16 residues. Germline CDR1 and CDR2: SGHVS and FNYEAQ. Trimming removed 1 base from V and 5 bases from J; junction bases left unmatched: 6. The CDR3 DNA reads as TGTGCCAGCAGCTTAGGGTTAGCGGGGGGGCGCGAGACCCAGTACTTC. Translation: CASSLGLAGGRETQYF. Complete variable domain (other parts from reference TRBV7-6 and TRBJ2-5): GAGVSQSPRYKVTKRGQDVALRCDPISGHVSLYWYRQALGQGPEFLTYFNYEAQQDKSGLPNDRFSAERPEGSISTLTIQRTEQRDSAMYRCASSLGLAGGRETQYFGPGTRLLVL.

CDR3 loop: CASRPGFSRHYEQYF. CDR3 nucleotide sequence: TGTGCCAGCAGGCCGGGATTCTCTCGACACTACGAGCAGTACTTC. The chain is built from TRBV2 and TRBJ2-7; D is perhaps TRBD2 (5 bases). Deletions cut 6 bases from V and 3 bases from J, with 18 bases between. The CDR3 is made up of 15 amino acids. Germline CDR1 is SNHLY and CDR2 is FYNNEI.

The V call is TRBV29-1, the J call TRBJ2-1; 10 bases match TRBD2. Germline-derived CDR1 and CDR2 are SQVTM and ANQGSEA. The CDR3 consists of 14 residues. Trimming at V came to 4 bases and at J to 6 bases, leaving 6 bases not matched to a gene. CDR3 nucleotide sequence: TGCAGCGTTGCTCGCCTAGCGGGAGTCAATGAGCAGTTCTTC. Translated, it gives CSVARLAGVNEQFF.

The chain carries TRBV4-1 and TRBJ1-2, with D hard to call. Trimming shortened V by 1 base and J by 0 bases, and 15 bases separated the two germline ends. Germline V gene data show CDR1 as MGHRA and CDR2 as YSYEKL. The CDR3 totals 17 residues. The CDR3 bases are TGCGCCAGCAGCCAAGCGTGGGTGGCAGGAACTAACTATGGCTACACCTTC. Translation gives CASSQAWVAGTNYGYTF.

The chain links TRBV7-6 to TRBJ2-1; 12 positions agree with TRBD2. Germline assignment: CDR1 SGHVS and CDR2 FNYEAQ. V was pared by 0 bases and J by 9 bases, with 15 bases of the junction left unmatched. The CDR3 spans 19 residues. For the CDR3, the DNA is TGTGCCAGCAGCTTAGCCCACCACCATTCTAGCGGGGGGGCGATTGAGCAGTTCTTC. Its translation is CASSLAHHHSSGGAIEQFF.

This clone was picked up one time. V and J are TRBV7-3 and TRBJ2-2; 7 positions match TRBD2. CDR3 length equals 14 residues. Germline values: CDR1 SGHTA, CDR2 FQGTGA. Germline trimming cut 2 bases from V and 7 bases from J; bases unmatched to any gene: 4. The CDR3 bases are TGTGCCAGCAGCTTATCACGCGGGGGCGGGGAGCTGTTTTTT. Protein: CASSLSRGGGELFF.

The chain joins TRBV25-1 to TRBJ1-2; perhaps TRBD1 as D (5 bases). V lost 4 bases and J 4 bases, leaving 13 bases between the germline ends. This CDR3 has 14 amino acids. Germline values: CDR1 MGHDK, CDR2 SYGVNS. Written as DNA, the CDR3 is TGTGCCAGCAGTGGAGACAGATCGACCTATGGCTACACCTTC. This translates into CASSGDRSTYGYTF.

This rearrangement joins TRBV18 to TRBJ1-5; 7 bases agree with TRBD1. CDR1 KGHSH and CDR2 LQKENI come from the germline V gene. Trimming cost V 2 bases and J 3 bases; bases outside gene matches: 7. The CDR3 runs to 16 residues. CDR3 in amino acids: CASSPVYRGDNQPQHF. In nucleotides, the CDR3 is TGTGCCAGCTCACCAGTTTACAGGGGCGACAATCAGCCCCAGCATTTT. Together with reference TRBV18 and TRBJ1-5, the CDR3 gives the full variable domain: NAGVMQNPRHLVRRRGQEARLRCSPMKGHSHVYWYRQLPEEGLKFMVYLQKENIIDESGMPKERFSAEFPKEGPSILRIQQVVRGDSAAYFCASSPVYRGDNQPQHFGDGTRLSIL.

By share, this clone counts as medium-sized. V is TRBV11-2 and J is TRBJ2-2; TRBD2 aligns across 7 bases. The CDR3 has 15 amino acids. The germline V gene encodes CDR1 SGHAT and CDR2 FQNNGV. Trimming at V came to 3 bases and at J to 0 bases, leaving 1 base not matched to a gene. The CDR3 DNA reads as TGTGCCAGCAGCTTCGGACTAGCGAACACCGGGGAGCTGTTTTTT. It translates to CASSFGLANTGELFF.

The CDR3 sequence is CASMRQGLSGANVLTF. In DNA, the CDR3 is TGTGCCAGTATGCGTCAGGGCCTCTCTGGGGCCAACGTCCTGACTTTC. The rearrangement joins TRBV19 to TRBJ2-6; perhaps TRBD1 as D (5 bases). From germline, CDR1 is LNHDA and CDR2 SQIVND (reference sequence). The CDR3 sequence is 16 residues long. V was trimmed by 7 bases and J by 0 bases, leaving 13 bases between them.

This clone was seen a few times. The CDR3 DNA follows: TGTGCCAGCAGCTTAGGAGGGCGCATTTCTGCCAAAAACATTCAGTACTTC. This sequence encodes CASSLGGRISAKNIQYF. The chain is built from TRBV11-2 and TRBJ2-4, with TRBD2 as a possible D gene (5 bases). The ends were cut back, 1 base at V and 1 base at J, with 14 bases in the middle. The germline V gene encodes CDR1 SGHAT and CDR2 FQNNGV. The CDR3 is made up of 17 amino acids.

The chain carries TRBV28 and TRBJ2-1; weak D call: TRBD1 (5 bases). The germline CDR1 and CDR2 sequences are MDHEN and SYDVKM. Trimming removed 3 bases from V and 2 bases from J, with 8 bases in between. The CDR3 totals 14 residues. Here the CDR3 reads CASSFDRTYNEQFF. In DNA, the CDR3 is TGTGCCAGCAGTTTCGACAGAACCTACAATGAGCAGTTCTTC.

This chain uses TRBV6-6 with TRBJ2-7; TRBD2 matches at 9 bases. Germline assignment: CDR1 MNHNY and CDR2 SVGAGI (reference sequence). Germline trimming cut 2 bases from V and 3 bases from J; bases unmatched to any gene: 5. There are 15 residues in the CDR3. Written as DNA, the CDR3 is TGTGCCAGCAGTTACGCCGGGCGGGGGGGCTACGAGCAGTACTTC. This translates into CASSYAGRGGYEQYF.

This rearrangement joins TRBV28 to TRBJ1-2; 7 positions agree with TRBD1. Germline V CDR1 and CDR2: MDHEN, SYDVKM. V was pared by 4 bases and J by 4 bases, with 15 bases of the junction left unmatched. The length of the CDR3 is 17 residues. The CDR3 spells CASSSPHLGGVSYGYTF. CDR3 coding DNA: TGTGCCAGCAGTTCCCCTCACCTAGGGGGCGTAAGCTATGGCTACACCTTC.

The rearrangement links TRBV6-6 to TRBJ1-2; D perhaps matches TRBD1 (5 bases). The CDR3 sequence is 15 residues long. V dropped 6 bases and J dropped 4 bases, with 18 bases sitting between them. Germline CDR1 MNHNY, CDR2 SVGAGI (reference sequence). CDR3 sequence (DNA): TGTGCCAGCAGCCAGGGCGCGGCCACGGGCTATGGCTACACCTTC. This gives the protein CASSQGAATGYGYTF.

CDR3 loop: CASRLWALRHF. In DNA, the CDR3 is TGTGCCAGCAGACTCTGGGCTCTCAGGCATTTT. The J gene is TRBJ1-5, the V gene TRBV7-9, with D uncertain. Germline-derived CDR1 and CDR2 are SEHNR and FQNEAQ (reference sequence). This CDR3 contains 11 residues. The V gene lost 6 bases and the J gene lost 15 bases, with 15 bases spanning the gap.

The chain combines TRBV5-1 with TRBJ2-7, with TRBD2 identical over 9 bases. CDR3 size: 14 residues. Trimming at V came to 2 bases and at J to 7 bases, leaving 7 bases not matched to a gene. In germline, CDR1 is SGHRS, CDR2 YFSETQ. The CDR3 sequence is CASSFLAGEVEQYF. The CDR3 nucleotides read TGCGCCAGCAGCTTTTTAGCGGGAGAGGTGGAGCAGTACTTC.

This chain connects TRBV5-1 to TRBJ2-7; a weak D match, TRBD1 (5 bases). Trimming shortened V by 5 bases and J by 4 bases, and 13 bases separated the two germline ends. The CDR3 loop spans 13 amino acids. Per the germline V gene, CDR1 is SGHRS and CDR2 is YFSETQ. CDR3 sequence reads: CASSYRPGYEQYF. The CDR3 coding sequence is TGCGCCAGCAGTTACAGGCCCGGGTACGAGCAGTACTTC. The full variable domain, its missing parts supplied by reference TRBV5-1 and TRBJ2-7, is KAGVTQTPRYLIKTRGQQVTLSCSPISGHRSVSWYQQTPGQGLQFLFEYFSETQRNKGNFPGRFSGRQFSNSRSEMNVSTLELGDSALYLCASSYRPGYEQYFGPGTRLTVT.

V is TRBV4-3 and J is TRBJ2-2; TRBD2 is a possible D gene (6 bases). Germline CDR1 LGHNA, CDR2 YSLEER. V lost 1 base and J lost 4, with 10 bases in between. There are 15 residues in the CDR3. CDR3 protein: CASSQGRAFTGELFF. CDR3 sequence (DNA): TGCGCCAGCAGCCAAGGGAGGGCTTTCACCGGGGAGCTGTTTTTT.

This clone was found a few times. The chain is built from TRBV1 and TRBJ2-2; the table assigns TRBD2, which was not confirmed against the DNA. TRBV1 is a pseudogene. The CDR3 is 18 amino acids. DNA for the CDR3: TGCACCAGGGGGACTAGCGGGGGACCAATTACAAACACCGGGGAGCTGTTTTTT. The encoded protein is CTRGTSGGPITNTGELFF.

The gene calls are TRBV5-1 and TRBJ2-3, with 7 bases fitting TRBD2. The CDR3 spans 15 residues. Germline CDR1 and CDR2: SGHRS and YFSETQ. V lost 4 bases and J lost 6; bases outside the gene matches: 11. CDR3 sequence reads: CASSPEGGRGDTQYF. The CDR3 DNA follows: TGCGCCAGCAGCCCTGAGGGAGGGCGGGGGGATACGCAGTATTTT.

This clone was detected only once. The rearrangement links TRBV10-3 to TRBJ1-5; unclear D gene. V lost 4 bases and J lost 4, with 11 bases in between. Germline CDR1 reads ENHRY; CDR2 reads SYGVKD. CDR3 length: 14 amino acids. CDR3 sequence: CAISASGPNQPQHF. In DNA, the CDR3 is TGTGCCATCAGTGCTTCAGGCCCGAATCAGCCCCAGCATTTT.